The clone carrying this T cell receptor (beta chain) was recorded many times. In TCRdb, the 5' RACE reads were re-called with MiXCR into one record per CDR3 protein. This sample has approximately 70,000 distinct CDR3 sequences, with 10% found just once. This specimen comes from a study of neurological immune-mediated disorders. V lost 1 base, J lost 0 bases, and 12 bases lay in between. There are 16 residues in the CDR3. Time point in this sample: longitudinal time-point 1 (baseline). Unsorted libraries were generated from 2 million PBMCs held at -80 degrees C. This receptor was obtained from a man aged 25-40 years in good health. The specimen was PBMCs. This chain connects TRBV12-3 or TRBV12-4 to TRBJ2-5, with D possibly TRBD1 on 6 matching bases. The CDR3 region has the DNA TGTGCCAGCAGTTTAGACCCCGGGACATACCAAGAGACCCAGTACTTC. It encodes CASSLDPGTYQETQYF.